The T cell receptor beta chain described here comes from a study of monozygotic twins with inflammatory bowel disease. Per germline, CDR1 DFQATT and CDR2 SNEGSKA (reference sequence). This CDR3 is built from 14 residues. Study-wide results and caveats: Healthy twins shared more clonotypes with others than IBD patients, most markedly active ones. Healthy co-twins exceeded IBD patients in TCRbeta diversity as measured by inverse Simpson. No difference was seen in repertoire similarity between concordant and discordant twins, possibly from limited power.

Someone took a 2.5 ml blood sample from each of the donors. Following a re-call of the 5' RACE reads, TCRdb has one entry per CDR3 protein and lacks DNA. This sample contains 140,000 to 150,000 distinct CDR3 sequences. Concerning this clonotype itself: The antigen is not known.

The V and J genes are TRBV20-1 and TRBJ1-1; without DNA, the TCRdb call of TRBD1 cannot be checked. The receptor comes from a human donor with ulcerative colitis or Crohn's disease, or a healthy co-twin of an affected twin (not recorded which). Sequencing used blood. This chain's CDR3 is CSAVPTGTPYEAFF.